Here is one T cell receptor beta chain with its context. Its antigen is unknown. One base away there is no much larger clone; base qualities are not given. This record comes from a study of T-cell reconstitution after alpha-beta-depleted transplantation in children (TCRdb year 2016). Broadly, across the study: The study quantitatively tracked T-cell immune reconstitution after TCRalphabeta/CD19-depleted allogeneic hematopoietic cell transplantation in children using TCR repertoire profiling.

The library was made by PCR. For sequencing, an Illumina HiSeq 2500 was employed. To normalize quantification of the TCRbeta repertoire, the TCR libraries were built with molecular barcoding that relied on unique molecular identifiers. The public reads were reanalyzed by TCRdb: fastp trimming at Q25, MiXCR alignment, in-frame beta chains only. Rows are unified per CDR3 protein, each entry keeping the most common DNA and genes. This sample gives around 500,000 distinct CDR3 sequences in total; approximately 12% of them show up just once. About 5% of the sample lies in the top ten. The germline V end is reduced by 6 bases and the J end by 3 bases; junction bases left unmatched: 8. The CDR3 covers 13 residues, taking in both the cysteine and the phenylalanine. The sequence is cut down to CDR3 DNA, 39 bases in frame from base 1. Looking up the germline V gene yields CDR1 SQVTM and CDR2 ANQGSEA.

The chain uses TRBV29-1 and TRBJ2-7; 7 of the junction bases match TRBD2. This receptor was identified in a human donor who donated a stem cell graft to a child with combined immunodeficiency. Material: PBMCs from the stem cell graft donor, obtained from the stem cell graft. For the CDR3, the sequence is CSVGGGSFYEQYF. The DNA is as follows: TGCAGCGTCGGCGGCGGGAGCTTCTACGAGCAGTACTTC.